Presented here are 21 T cell receptor beta chains from one specimen sequenced in a study of T-cell reconstitution after alpha-beta-depleted transplantation in children. Using unique molecular identifiers, the investigators prepared the TCRbeta library. Using its own MiXCR run on the PCR reads, TCRdb lists one record per CDR3 protein. Here the sample spans roughly 240,000 distinct CDR3 sequences, roughly 8.2% being singletons. Sequencing was performed on PBMCs, mostly from graft donor cells, taken 180 days after TCRalphabeta/CD19-depleted stem cell transplant. These receptors all come from a male patient between 5 and 17 years old who had a stem cell transplant for acute lymphoblastic leukemia, so the T cells may come from the graft donor.

The sample holds many counts of this clonotype. This chain links TRBV3-1 with TRBJ2-7, with D hard to call. The V end lost 1 base, the J end lost 6 bases, and 13 bases lay between the germline ends. This CDR3 contains 14 residues. The V gene's germline CDR1 is LGHDT and CDR2 YNNKEL (reference sequence). Written as DNA, the CDR3 is TGTGCCAGCAGCCAAGTCGCTGGGCCTCTCGAGCAGTACTTC. Translating gives CASSQVAGPLEQYF.

This clonotype showed up many times. The genes are TRBV7-9 and TRBJ2-7; 7 bases are a match to TRBD1. V gave up 4 bases and J gave up 3 bases; unmatched junction bases: 6. This CDR3 contains 14 residues. In germline, CDR1 is SEHNR, CDR2 FQNEAQ (reference sequence). DNA for the CDR3: TGTGCCAGCAGCTACCGGACAGGCGACTACGAGCAGTACTTC. It codes for CASSYRTGDYEQYF.

This clonotype was found many times. The V and J genes are TRBV11-2 and TRBJ1-1; 7 bases map to TRBD1. Germline V gene lookup returns CDR1 SGHAT and CDR2 FQNNGV. The CDR3 is 14 residues long. Trimming cost V 5 bases and J 1 base; bases outside gene matches: 4. The DNA of the CDR3 is TGTGCCAGCAGCAGACAGGGCACGAACACTGAAGCTTTCTTT. Translating gives CASSRQGTNTEAFF.

At least ten counts were recorded for this clonotype. The chain carries TRBV4-3 and TRBJ2-1, with 7 bases matching TRBD1. The CDR3 is 16 amino acids. CDR1 is LGHNA, CDR2 YSLEER, per germline. Trimming at V came to 4 bases and at J to 5 bases, leaving 11 bases not matched to a gene. CDR3 in amino acids: CASSRLTGLGHNEQFF. CDR3 DNA sequence: TGCGCCAGCAGCCGGCTGACAGGGTTGGGGCACAATGAGCAGTTCTTC.

V gene TRBV2 combines with J gene TRBJ2-7; possible D gene TRBD2, 5 bases. Germline CDR1 SNHLY, CDR2 FYNNEI. V was clipped by 7 bases and J by 2 bases, with 18 bases between them. The CDR3 runs to 15 residues. CDR3 amino acids: CASNPNRGPAYEQYF. The CDR3 DNA follows: TGTGCCAGCAACCCAAACAGAGGGCCCGCCTACGAGCAGTACTTC.

As concerns this clonotype: With a much larger clone just one base away, this may be a read error. This chain links TRBV20-1 with TRBJ1-1; D is undetermined. CDR3 size: 14 residues. The ends were cut back, 5 bases at V and 1 base at J, with 14 bases in the middle. Per germline, CDR1 DFQATT and CDR2 SNEGSKA (reference sequence). The CDR3 sequence: CSASPWEWNTEAFF. CDR3 coding DNA: TGCAGTGCTTCTCCGTGGGAATGGAACACTGAAGCTTTCTTT.

Notes on this clonotype: Just one base apart from a much larger clone, this may be a read error. The chain has TRBV7-9 and TRBJ1-4; TRBD1 agrees at 9 bases. CDR1 is SEHNR and CDR2 is FQNEAQ in the germline V gene (reference sequence). Trimming cost V 3 bases and J 8 bases; bases outside gene matches: 10. This CDR3 is built from 16 residues. CDR3 DNA: TGTGCCAGCAGCTTCGCCGACAGGGGGGAGAACGAAAAACTGTTTTTT. Its protein product is CASSFADRGENEKLFF.

This clonotype appeared many times. The CDR3 region has the DNA TGTGCCAGCTCACGACAGGGACGAGCGAGCACAGATACGCAGTATTTT. Its protein is CASSRQGRASTDTQYF. The chain joins TRBV18 to TRBJ2-3, with 7 bases aligning to TRBD1. J gave up 0 bases and V 4 bases, and 7 bases lay outside the gene matches. CDR3 length equals 16 residues. Germline V lookup: CDR1 KGHSH, CDR2 LQKENI.

This clonotype has ten or more counts. This chain uses TRBV12-3 or TRBV12-4 with TRBJ1-2; unclear D gene. V lost 3 bases, J lost 2 bases, and 10 bases lay in between. The CDR3 is 14 amino acids. DNA for the CDR3: TGTGCCAGCAGTTTTCACAGTGCAAACTATGGCTACACCTTC. Protein sequence: CASSFHSANYGYTF.

This clonotype was seen many times. CDR3 in amino acids: CASSELTGGTQETQYF. DNA of the CDR3: TGTGCCAGCAGTGAATTGACAGGGGGGACCCAAGAGACCCAGTACTTC. V gene TRBV25-1 combines with J gene TRBJ2-5, with 9 bases aligning to TRBD1. The CDR3 has 16 residues. Trimming took 1 base from V and 1 from J; bases not matched to a gene: 4. CDR1 is MGHDK and CDR2 is SYGVNS in the germline V gene.

This clonotype was detected ten times or more. The J gene is TRBJ2-7, the V gene TRBV7-9; no reliable D call. The CDR3 has 14 amino acids. Trimming pared 4 bases from V and 0 bases from J, leaving 10 bases between. The germline V gene has CDR1 SEHNR and CDR2 FQNEAQ (reference sequence). CDR3 coding DNA: TGTGCCAGCAGCTCAGGACGAAGCTCCTACGAGCAGTACTTC. As protein: CASSSGRSSYEQYF.

This clonotype has only a few counts. The rearrangement links TRBV2 to TRBJ2-5; tentatively, D is TRBD2 (5 bases). Trimming shortened V by 4 bases and J by 5 bases, and 14 bases separated the two germline ends. The CDR3 runs 14 residues. Germline assignment: CDR1 SNHLY and CDR2 FYNNEI. The chain's CDR3 is CASSVEAAGETQYF. CDR3 in DNA: TGTGCCAGCAGTGTGGAGGCGGCCGGGGAGACCCAGTACTTC.

This clonotype was found many times. The chain links TRBV5-1 to TRBJ2-1, with TRBD1 matching 10 bases. V gave up 4 bases and J gave up 14 bases; unmatched junction bases: 3. This CDR3 is built from 11 residues. CDR1 is SGHRS and CDR2 is YFSETQ in the germline V gene. CDR3: CASSLGQGKFF. The CDR3 DNA sequence: TGCGCCAGCAGCCTGGGACAGGGGAAGTTCTTC.

At least ten counts were recorded for this clonotype. This sequence joins TRBV5-1 and TRBJ1-2; 9 bases map to TRBD1. The V and J ends lost 1 base and 4 bases, in that order; junction bases with no gene match: 5. This CDR3 is built from 15 residues. Germline V gene sequence: CDR1 SGHRS, CDR2 YFSETQ. CDR3 sequence: CASSLTGGVGYGYTF. Here the CDR3 DNA reads TGCGCCAGCAGCTTGACAGGGGGCGTGGGCTATGGCTACACCTTC. Variable domain in full (rest from reference TRBV5-1 and TRBJ1-2): KAGVTQTPRYLIKTRGQQVTLSCSPISGHRSVSWYQQTPGQGLQFLFEYFSETQRNKGNFPGRFSGRQFSNSRSEMNVSTLELGDSALYLCASSLTGGVGYGYTFGSGTRLTVV.

This clonotype was found many times. The chain is built from TRBV28 and TRBJ2-2; the D gene could be TRBD1 or TRBD2 (5 bases each). Trimming cost V 3 bases and J 4 bases, with 9 bases left between them. The length of the CDR3 is 14 residues. Germline V gives CDR1 MDHEN, CDR2 SYDVKM. As DNA, the CDR3 is TGTGCCAGCAGTTTTTTTGGGGGCACCGGGGAGCTGTTTTTT. As protein: CASSFFGGTGELFF.

Comment on this clonotype: Given a much more abundant clone one base away, this may be a read error. The chain joins TRBV28 to TRBJ2-7, with D maybe TRBD1 (6 bases). The CDR3 sequence is 13 residues long. V was clipped by 3 bases and J by 3 bases, with 9 bases between them. Germline CDR1 MDHEN, CDR2 SYDVKM. The CDR3, as DNA: TGTGCCAGCAGTTTTACAGGGCTCTACGAGCAGTACTTC. This translates into CASSFTGLYEQYF.

In this sample, this clonotype turned up many times. The rearrangement joins TRBV24-1 to TRBJ1-5, with 8 bases matching TRBD1. CDR1 is KGHDR, CDR2 SFDVKD, per germline. The V segment lost 8 bases and the J segment 3 bases; nucleotides outside the gene matches: 2. This CDR3 region has 13 residues. The CDR3 region is CATTQGDNQPQHF. The CDR3 DNA follows: TGTGCCACCACACAGGGGGACAATCAGCCCCAGCATTTT.

In this sample, this clonotype turned up many times. The chain combines TRBV7-3 with TRBJ2-5; D not resolved. Per the germline V gene, CDR1 is SGHTA and CDR2 is FQGTGA. With 0 bases removed from V and 4 bases from J, the gap between germline ends came to 12 bases. The CDR3 has 15 residues. This CDR3 is CASSLTGSPLETQYF. CDR3 sequence (DNA): TGTGCCAGCAGCTTAACGGGGTCTCCTTTAGAGACCCAGTACTTC.

This clonotype was counted ten times or more. V gene TRBV4-1 combines with J gene TRBJ2-2, with 9 bases identical to TRBD1. CDR3 size: 15 residues. Trimming removed 4 bases from V and 7 bases from J; junction bases left unmatched: 7. Germline lookup yields CDR1 MGHRA and CDR2 YSYEKL. The CDR3 region has the DNA TGCGCCAGCAGCCCCGGGACAGGGAAGGACGGGGAGCTGTTTTTT. Its translation is CASSPGTGKDGELFF.

This clonotype was picked up a small number of times. The V and J genes are TRBV25-1 and TRBJ1-6; D ambiguous. V gave up 6 bases and J gave up 14 bases, with 17 bases separating them. The CDR3 has 13 amino acids. The germline gives CDR1 MGHDK, CDR2 SYGVNS. The DNA for the CDR3 is TGTGCCAGCAGCCCCACCCCGGGTGAGGCCCTCCACTTT. This translates into CASSPTPGEALHF.

In this sample, this clonotype turned up many times. The chain combines TRBV6-5 with TRBJ2-7, with 8 nucleotides matching TRBD2. Trimming took 2 bases from V and 6 from J; bases not matched to a gene: 6. The germline gives CDR1 MNHEY, CDR2 SVGAGI. CDR3 length: 14 residues. The DNA of the CDR3 is TGTGCCAGCAGTTACGACGGGGGGGCCGCCGAGCAGTACTTC. Its translation: CASSYDGGAAEQYF.